The 20 T cell receptor beta chains below were found in one sample sequenced in a study of vaccination effects on CD4 cells after COVID-19. The table came from immunoSEQ multiplex PCR; TCRdb's copy has only in-frame clones and leaves some out. The table has around 21,000 clones, 65% to 70% seen once. Sequencing was preceded by expansion of antigen-specific CD4+ T cells with viral peptide pools in the ViraFEST assay. Upon completion of around eleven days in culture, CD4+ T cells were isolated. People in the vaccine group had not been infected with SARS-CoV-2 before, and their nucleocapsid antibodies were negative. Antigens for these TCRs are unknown. The sequenced sample was CD4+ T cells from PBMCs cultured with HCoV-NL63 spike peptides, obtained before COVID-19 vaccination. The source is a human donor who received a COVID-19 vaccine.

V gene TRBV5-1 combines with J gene TRBJ2-1; 12 bases match TRBD2. The CDR3 has 16 amino acids. Trimming at V came to 2 bases and at J to 10 bases, leaving 10 bases not matched to a gene. In germline, CDR1 is SGHRS, CDR2 YFSETQ. The CDR3 protein is CASSLLTSGGSGEQFF. Written as DNA, the CDR3 is TGCGCCAGCAGCTTACTGACTAGCGGGGGCTCGGGGGAGCAGTTCTTC.

V usage is TRBV19 and J usage is TRBJ1-5, with D perhaps TRBD1 (5 bases). The germline V and J ends were trimmed by 7 bases and 2 bases, with 18 bases remaining between them. The germline gives CDR1 LNHDA, CDR2 SQIVND (reference sequence). The CDR3 extends over 16 amino acids. The CDR3 nucleotides read TGTGCCAGTACTTTTGGGGCACTAGGCCGCAATCAGCCCCAGCATTTT. This encodes CASTFGALGRNQPQHF.

This chain uses TRBV19 with TRBJ1-2; 7 bases match TRBD1. Trimming removed 3 bases from V and 5 bases from J; junction bases left unmatched: 9. CDR3 size: 15 residues. Germline V CDR1 and CDR2: LNHDA, SQIVND (reference sequence). The CDR3 nucleotides are TGTGCCAGTAGTATCCTGCCAGGGGGGGAATATGGCTACACCTTC. This sequence encodes CASSILPGGEYGYTF.

The V call is TRBV19, the J call TRBJ2-1; 9 nucleotides line up with TRBD2. Germline V gives CDR1 LNHDA, CDR2 SQIVND (reference sequence). Unmatched junction bases numbered 2, after V lost 2 bases and J lost 3 bases. CDR3 length: 15 residues. The CDR3 DNA follows: TGTGCCAGTAGTATACCAGCGGGGGGCTACAATGAGCAGTTCTTC. Translating it yields CASSIPAGGYNEQFF.

The chain employs TRBV15 and TRBJ2-5; 9 nucleotides align to TRBD1. CDR1 and CDR2 (germline): LNHNV, YYDKDF (reference sequence). After removal of 9 bases from V and 4 bases from J, the junction contained 9 bases not matched to a gene. This CDR3 region has 14 residues. The CDR3 sequence: CATRPGQGGETQYF. The CDR3 DNA sequence: TGTGCCACAAGACCGGGACAGGGAGGAGAGACCCAGTACTTC.

This chain connects TRBV11-2 to TRBJ1-1; maybe TRBD1 (5 bases). The ends were cut back, 5 bases at V and 0 bases at J, with 16 bases in the middle. CDR1 SGHAT and CDR2 FQNNGV come from the germline V gene. This CDR3 is 16 amino acids long. The DNA for the CDR3 is TGTGCCAGCAGCCCTACCACAGGACTCATGAACACTGAAGCTTTCTTT. Translated, it gives CASSPTTGLMNTEAFF. Complete variable domain (other parts from reference TRBV11-2 and TRBJ1-1): EAGVAQSPRYKIIEKRQSVAFWCNPISGHATLYWYQQILGQGPKLLIQFQNNGVVDDSQLPKDRFSAERLKGVDSTLKIQPAKLEDSAVYLCASSPTTGLMNTEAFFGQGTRLTVV.

This clone was detected only a few times. The V and J genes are TRBV19 and TRBJ1-6, with 7 bases lining up with TRBD1. From germline, CDR1 is LNHDA and CDR2 SQIVND (reference sequence). The J segment lost 2 bases and the V segment lost 7 bases, leaving 8 bases of the junction unmatched. CDR3 length: 16 amino acids. The CDR3 sequence: CASTATGITYNSPLHF. CDR3 bases: TGTGCCAGTACCGCGACAGGGATCACCTATAATTCACCCCTCCACTTT.

This clone rates as large. This chain joins TRBV2 and TRBJ1-6, with unresolved D. CDR1 is SNHLY, CDR2 FYNNEI, per germline. Trimming removed 2 bases from V and 10 bases from J, with 15 bases in between. This CDR3 is 15 amino acids long. CDR3 sequence reads: CASSEQKGSGSPLHF. The CDR3 DNA sequence: TGTGCCAGCAGTGAACAGAAAGGGAGTGGGTCACCCCTCCACTTT.

This clone was seen once. The J gene is TRBJ2-5, the V gene TRBV5-1; TRBD1 might be the D (5 bases). V was clipped by 0 bases and J by 0 bases, with 12 bases between them. This CDR3 comprises 16 residues. Germline-derived CDR1 and CDR2 are SGHRS and YFSETQ. The CDR3, as DNA: TGCGCCAGCAGCTTGGCCGCGCAGACAGACCAAGAGACCCAGTACTTC. It yields the protein CASSLAAQTDQETQYF.

By its share, this clone is medium-sized. This chain links TRBV3-1 (or the pseudogene TRBV3-2) with TRBJ2-7, with D uncertain. V dropped 7 bases and J dropped 2 bases, with 15 bases sitting between them. In germline, CDR1 is LGHDT, CDR2 YNNKEL (reference sequence). The CDR3 runs 14 residues. The CDR3 DNA reads TGTGCCAGCAACGGACCTGGGGAAACCTACGAGCAGTACTTC. Its protein product is CASNGPGETYEQYF.

The chain uses TRBV10-1 and TRBJ2-2; 7 nucleotides match TRBD1. This CDR3 contains 17 residues. Germline-derived CDR1 and CDR2 are WNHNN and SYGVQD (reference sequence). V gave up 6 bases and J gave up 6 bases; unmatched junction bases: 16. The CDR3 is CASRADRELSLSGELFF. CDR3 coding DNA: TGCGCCAGCAGAGCCGACAGGGAACTCTCTTTATCCGGGGAGCTGTTTTTT.

This clone was seen once. The chain combines TRBV19 with TRBJ2-5, with 10 positions matching TRBD2. The CDR3 runs to 14 residues. The germline V gene encodes CDR1 LNHDA and CDR2 SQIVND (reference sequence). The trim removed 5 bases at V and 4 bases at J, leaving 4 bases unmatched. CDR3: CASSLAGALETQYF. The DNA for the CDR3 is TGTGCCAGTAGTCTAGCGGGGGCCCTAGAGACCCAGTACTTC.

In its sample, this clone was seen a few times. In DNA, the CDR3 is TGTGCCAGCAGGGACAGACAGGGACATTTCTATGGCTACACCTTC. This translates into CASRDRQGHFYGYTF. V and J are TRBV6-5 and TRBJ1-2; TRBD1 matches 7 bases. This CDR3 has 15 residues. The trim removed 6 bases at V and 4 bases at J, leaving 11 bases unmatched. CDR1 MNHEY and CDR2 SVGAGI come from the germline V gene.

CDR3: CASSLGQGRNTEAFF. The CDR3 DNA reads TGTGCCAGTAGTCTCGGACAGGGGCGGAACACTGAAGCTTTCTTT. This rearrangement joins TRBV19 to TRBJ1-1; 9 bases match TRBD1. V shed 5 bases and J 1 base; nucleotides not matched to a gene: 5. From germline, CDR1 is LNHDA and CDR2 SQIVND (reference sequence). The CDR3 has 15 amino acids.

This rearrangement joins TRBV3-1 (or the pseudogene TRBV3-2) to TRBJ2-7; TRBD1 matches 7 bases. This CDR3 contains 15 residues. In germline, CDR1 is LGHDT, CDR2 YNNKEL (reference sequence). With 4 bases clipped from V and 0 bases from J, the junction kept 6 bases outside the gene matches. CDR3 protein: CASSRGGSLSYEQYF. The CDR3 bases are TGTGCCAGCAGCCGAGGGGGCTCTCTCTCCTACGAGCAGTACTTC.

This chain links TRBV12-3 or TRBV12-4 with TRBJ2-1; D may be TRBD1 (5 bases). The ends were cut back, 2 bases at V and 5 bases at J, with 7 bases in the middle. The CDR3 contains 13 residues. Here the CDR3 DNA reads TGTGCCAGCAGTTTACGCAGGGACAATGAGCAGTTCTTC. Protein: CASSLRRDNEQFF.

V and J are TRBV6-5 and TRBJ2-7, with D possibly being TRBD2 (6 bases). V was cut by 6 bases and J by 3 bases, with 15 bases left in between. Germline lookup yields CDR1 MNHEY and CDR2 SVGAGI. This CDR3 is 14 amino acids long. The CDR3 DNA is TGTGCCAGCAGAAAGAGTACCGGGAGCTACGAGCAGTACTTC. Translating gives CASRKSTGSYEQYF.

J is TRBJ1-6 and V is TRBV11-2; tentatively, D is TRBD1 (5 bases). Trimming removed 6 bases at V and 9 bases at J, with 15 bases between. The CDR3 length is 14 residues. Germline values: CDR1 SGHAT, CDR2 FQNNGV. DNA for the CDR3: TGTGCCAGCAGGGTTGGGGGGGTCCGTTCACCCCTCCACTTT. This sequence encodes CASRVGGVRSPLHF.

The chain employs TRBV18 and TRBJ2-3, with 10 bases aligning to TRBD1. The junction had 16 bases not matched to a gene; V was cut back by 4 bases and J by 6 bases. This CDR3 is 18 amino acids long. Looked up from germline, CDR1 is KGHSH and CDR2 is LQKENI. The CDR3 DNA sequence: TGTGCCAGCTCACGCGACAGGGGGCAGCGGGGCGGACGTGATACGCAGTATTTT. It translates to CASSRDRGQRGGRDTQYF.

This chain connects TRBV10-3 to TRBJ2-7; no clear D gene. The CDR3 is 11 residues long. Per germline, CDR1 ENHRY and CDR2 SYGVKD. Trimming shortened V by 3 bases and J by 7 bases, and 7 bases separated the two germline ends. The CDR3 DNA follows: TGTGCCATCAGTGATAGGTGGGAGCAGTACTTC. It codes for CAISDRWEQYF.